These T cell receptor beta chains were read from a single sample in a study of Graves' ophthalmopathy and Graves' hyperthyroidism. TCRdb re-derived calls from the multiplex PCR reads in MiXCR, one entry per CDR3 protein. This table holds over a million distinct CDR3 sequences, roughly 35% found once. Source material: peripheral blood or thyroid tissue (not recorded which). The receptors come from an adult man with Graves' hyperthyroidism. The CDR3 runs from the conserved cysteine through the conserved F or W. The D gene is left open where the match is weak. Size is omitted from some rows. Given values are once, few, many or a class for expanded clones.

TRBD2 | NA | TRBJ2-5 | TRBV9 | TGTGCCAGCAGCGTAGTGGGACTAGCGGGAGGACCGGCCCAGTACTTC | CASSVVGLAGGPAQYF
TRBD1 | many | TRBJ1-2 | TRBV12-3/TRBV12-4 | TGTGCCAGCAGACAAGACAGGGGCCATGGCTACACCTTC | CASRQDRGHGYTF
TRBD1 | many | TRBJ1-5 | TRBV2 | TGTGCCAGCAACCTGCAGGGGGCCCAGCCCCAGCATTTT | CASNLQGAQPQHF
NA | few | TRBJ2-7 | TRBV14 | TGTGCCAGCAGTGACCTTTTATACGGGATAGTCTACGAGCAGTACTTC | CASSDLLYGIVYEQYF
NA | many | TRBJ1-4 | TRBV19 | TGTGCCAGTAGTGCCTTTGGAAAACTGTTTTTT | CASSAFGKLFF
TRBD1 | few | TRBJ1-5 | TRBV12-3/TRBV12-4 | TGTGCCAGCAGAGGACAGGTCGGTTCAGGGCATCAGCCCCAGCATTTT | CASRGQVGSGHQPQHF
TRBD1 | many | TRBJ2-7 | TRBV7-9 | TGTGCCAGCAGCTGGTGGGGCTTAGGGGGCACGGGAGAGCAGTACTTC | CASSWWGLGGTGEQYF
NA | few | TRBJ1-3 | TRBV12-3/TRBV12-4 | TGTGCCAGCAGTTTAGGGCAGGCGGAGAGAAACACCATATATTTT | CASSLGQAERNTIYF
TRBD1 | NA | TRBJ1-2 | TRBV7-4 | TGTGCCAGCAGCTTAGCGGCCCAGGGGGCTATCTACACCTTC | CASSLAAQGAIYTF
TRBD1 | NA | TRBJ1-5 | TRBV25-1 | TGTGCCAGCAGTGAGGACACCTCGACAGGGACCAGCAATCAGCCCCAGCATTTT | CASSEDTSTGTSNQPQHF
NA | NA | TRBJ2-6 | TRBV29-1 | TGCAGTGTGTCGGCCTTCTCTGGGGCCAACGTCCTGACTTTC | CSVSAFSGANVLTF
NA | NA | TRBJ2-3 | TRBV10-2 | TGCGCCAGCAGTTCCAGCGGACGCACAGATACGCAGTATTTT | CASSSSGRTDTQYF
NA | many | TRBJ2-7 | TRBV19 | TGTGCCAGTAGCCCAAGGCCAACCTACGAGCAGTACTTC | CASSPRPTYEQYF
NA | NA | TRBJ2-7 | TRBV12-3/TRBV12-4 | TGTGCCAGCAGTTTTTTCATGGTGGGTGTCTCCGAGCAGTACTTC | CASSFFMVGVSEQYF
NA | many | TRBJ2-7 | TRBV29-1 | TGCAGCGTGGCATTACAGGAGCGAATCTTGGACGAGCAGTACTTC | CSVALQERILDEQYF
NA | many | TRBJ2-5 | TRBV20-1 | TGCAGTGCTAGCTTCCTAACTAGCCGGGTGGAGACCCAGTACTTC | CSASFLTSRVETQYF
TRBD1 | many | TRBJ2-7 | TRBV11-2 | TGTGCCAGCAGCTCGAGGGACAGGAGCTCCTACGAGCAGTACTTC | CASSSRDRSSYEQYF
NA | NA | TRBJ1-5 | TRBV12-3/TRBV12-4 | TGTGCCAGCAGTCCGGAATATCAGCCCCAGCATTTT | CASSPEYQPQHF
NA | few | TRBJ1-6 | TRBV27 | TGTGCCAGCAGTTTATCGTTTTGGGATTTGAATTCACCCCTCCACTTT | CASSLSFWDLNSPLHF
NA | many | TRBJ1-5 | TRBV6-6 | TGTGCCAGCAGCTACGGGGCAGGTCAACAGCCCCAGCATTTT | CASSYGAGQQPQHF
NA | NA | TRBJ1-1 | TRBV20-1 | TGCAGTGCCCATGAGGGGGGGAACACTGAAGCTTTCTTT | CSAHEGGNTEAFF
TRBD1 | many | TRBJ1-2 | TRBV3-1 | TGTGCCAGCAGCCCGGAGACAGGGATCTATGGCTACACCTTC | CASSPETGIYGYTF
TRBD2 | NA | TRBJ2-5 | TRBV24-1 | TGTGCCACCAGTACCCACTCCGGGACTAACCAAGAGACCCAGTACTTC | CATSTHSGTNQETQYF
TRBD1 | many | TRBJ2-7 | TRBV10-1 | TGCGCCAGCAGTGAGTCAGCCTCTACCCGACAGGGGGCAAGAGAGCAGTACTTC | CASSESASTRQGAREQYF
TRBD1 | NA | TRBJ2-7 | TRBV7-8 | TGTGCCAGCAGCTCGACAGGGGGGCTCTCCTACGAGCAGTACTTC | CASSSTGGLSYEQYF
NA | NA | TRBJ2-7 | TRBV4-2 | TGTGCCAGCAGCCAGGAGAGCGGTATCAATATCGAGCAGTACTTC | CASSQESGINIEQYF
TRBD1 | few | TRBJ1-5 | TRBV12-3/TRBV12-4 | TGTGCCAGCAGTAAAGGGACAGTAGTCAATCAGCCCCAGCATTTT | CASSKGTVVNQPQHF
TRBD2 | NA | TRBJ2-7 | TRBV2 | TGTGCCAGCAGTGAAGCGGGGCGGGAGACTACCTACGAGCAGTACTTC | CASSEAGRETTYEQYF
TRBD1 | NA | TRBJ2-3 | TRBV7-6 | TGTGCCAGCAGCGGGTATCCGGGACAGGGGGCAGATACGCAGTATTTT | CASSGYPGQGADTQYF
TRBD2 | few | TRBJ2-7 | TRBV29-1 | TGCAGCCTAGGACTAGCGGCCGTGGGGGAGCAGTACTTC | CSLGLAAVGEQYF
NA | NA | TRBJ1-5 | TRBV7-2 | TGTGCCAGCAGCGACGGAGCTAGCAATCAGCCCCAGCATTTT | CASSDGASNQPQHF
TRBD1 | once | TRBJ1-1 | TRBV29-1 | TGCAGCGTTACTTTACCCGGGACAGGGGGGCTTTTCTTT | CSVTLPGTGGLFF